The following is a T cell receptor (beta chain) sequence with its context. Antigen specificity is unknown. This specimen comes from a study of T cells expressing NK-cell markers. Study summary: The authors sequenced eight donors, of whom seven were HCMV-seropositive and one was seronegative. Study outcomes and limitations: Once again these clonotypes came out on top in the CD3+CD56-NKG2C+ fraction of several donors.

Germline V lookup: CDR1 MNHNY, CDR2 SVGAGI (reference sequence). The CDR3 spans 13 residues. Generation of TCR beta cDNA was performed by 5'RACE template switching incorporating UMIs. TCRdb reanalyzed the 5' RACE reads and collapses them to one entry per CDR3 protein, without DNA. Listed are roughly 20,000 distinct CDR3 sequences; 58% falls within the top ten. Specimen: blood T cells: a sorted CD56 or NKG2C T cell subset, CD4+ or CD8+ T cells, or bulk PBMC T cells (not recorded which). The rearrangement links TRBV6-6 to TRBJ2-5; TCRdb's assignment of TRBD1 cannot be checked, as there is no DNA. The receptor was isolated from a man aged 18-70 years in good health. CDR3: CASKNRFQETQYF.